Below, 25 T cell receptor beta chains from the same sample are listed, as sequenced in a study of liver allograft versus peripheral blood T cells (dated by TCRdb to 2018 to 2020). A note on the overall study: The study compared the T cell receptor repertoires present in transplanted livers with the repertoires present in the peripheral blood of liver transplant recipients.

The sequencer was an Illumina MiSeq. The raw public data were reprocessed by TCRdb itself: fastp quality trimming at Q25, MiXCR clonotype calling, in-frame beta chains only. Here each entry gathers all rows of one CDR3 protein and keeps the most common genes and DNA. Counted in this sample were thousands of distinct CDR3 sequences; over 15% of them appeared once. Approximately 54% of the sample is held by the ten biggest clonotypes. Receptor source: a human patient who had a liver transplant. Where a transplant has occurred, the graft donor may have supplied some of the T cells.

The genes are TRBV24-1 and TRBJ1-2; no reliable D call. Germline CDR1 KGHDR, CDR2 SFDVKD. The ends were cut back, 1 base at V and 6 bases at J, with 5 bases in the middle. CDR3 length equals 12 residues. The CDR3 DNA reads as TGTGCCACCAGTGATTTAGAGCATGGCTACACCTTC. It yields the protein CATSDLEHGYTF.

This clonotype is judged medium-sized. This chain joins TRBV15 and TRBJ1-1, with D unresolved. In germline, CDR1 is LNHNV, CDR2 YYDKDF (reference sequence). The V and J ends lost 3 bases and 1 base respectively, with 15 bases between them. This CDR3 has 16 amino acids. The CDR3 is CATSSWVGPQNTEAFF. The CDR3 bases are TGTGCCACCAGCAGTTGGGTAGGGCCCCAGAACACTGAAGCTTTCTTT.

Worth noting for this clonotype: Since a much larger clone is just one base distant, this may be a read error. The chain recombines TRBV6-6 with TRBJ2-7; D is perhaps TRBD2 (6 bases). There are 11 residues in the CDR3. Germline assignment: CDR1 MNHNY and CDR2 SVGAGI (reference sequence). V lost 4 bases to trimming and J lost 7 bases, with 8 bases between them. CDR3 nucleotides: TGTGCCAGCAGTTGGGGGGATGAGCAGTACTTC. Protein product: CASSWGDEQYF.

This clonotype is labeled medium-sized. The chain is built from TRBV24-1 and TRBJ1-2, with D uncertain. CDR3 length: 13 residues. Germline CDR1 and CDR2: KGHDR and SFDVKD. V lost 1 base and J lost 7, with 9 bases in between. For the CDR3, the DNA is TGTGCCACCAGTGATTTCGCAAGTGTTGGCTACACCTTC. Amino acids: CATSDFASVGYTF.

This clonotype was recorded a few times. The V call is TRBV7-2, the J call TRBJ1-1, with unresolved D. This CDR3 spans 12 amino acids. Germline CDR1 is SGHTA and CDR2 is FQGNSA. V lost 3 bases to trimming and J lost 1 base, with 3 bases between them. DNA of the CDR3: TGTGCCAGCAGCTTTGGGAACACTGAAGCTTTCTTT. It translates to CASSFGNTEAFF.

This clonotype was recorded many times. The chain employs TRBV18 and TRBJ1-1, with D perhaps matching TRBD1 (6 bases). Trimming removed 1 base at V and 0 bases at J, with 9 bases between. The CDR3 consists of 15 residues. Germline V gives CDR1 KGHSH, CDR2 LQKENI. Here the CDR3 DNA reads TGTGCCAGCTCACCACGACAGGCTCTGAACACTGAAGCTTTCTTT. Its translation: CASSPRQALNTEAFF.

For this clonotype: This clone may be a read error of a much larger clone one base away. The chain has TRBV24-1 and TRBJ1-1; the D is unclear. Looked up from germline, CDR1 is KGHDR and CDR2 is SFDVKD. The CDR3 has 14 residues. The DNA of the CDR3 is TGTACCACCAGTGATGGCAGAGGGAGCACTGAAGCTTTCTTT. Its protein is CTTSDGRGSTEAFF.

The sample holds many counts of this clonotype. The V call is TRBV14, the J call TRBJ2-5; D is unclear. Trimming removed 2 bases at V and 2 bases at J, with 3 bases between. CDR1 is SGHDN and CDR2 is FVKESK in the germline V gene. CDR3 size: 12 residues. The CDR3 DNA reads as TGTGCCAGCAGCCAACATCAAGAGACCCAGTACTTC. Protein product: CASSQHQETQYF.

This clonotype is medium-sized. This sequence joins TRBV13 and TRBJ1-1, with 8 bases that match TRBD1. V gave up 1 base and J gave up 2 bases; unmatched junction bases: 3. The length of the CDR3 is 15 residues. Germline V CDR1 and CDR2: PRHDT, FYEKMQ (reference sequence). The CDR3 coding sequence is TGTGCCAGCAGCTTAGCCGGACAGGGAAACACTGAAGCTTTCTTT. Amino acids: CASSLAGQGNTEAFF.

To note about this clonotype: Sequence at one end of the junction differs from germline and may be a read error. The rearrangement joins TRBV5-6 to TRBJ2-7; TRBD2 might be the D (6 bases). CDR3 size: 13 residues. Germline-derived CDR1 and CDR2 are SGHDT and YYEEEE. The DNA for the CDR3 is TGTGCCAGCAGCTTTGGAGGGTCCTACGAGCAGCACTTC. This encodes CASSFGGSYEQHF.

This clonotype was counted many times. The chain uses TRBV13 and TRBJ2-3; a possible D gene is TRBD2 (7 bases). Deletions cut 5 bases from V and 7 bases from J, with 10 bases between. The CDR3 runs 12 residues. Germline V CDR1 and CDR2: PRHDT, FYEKMQ (reference sequence). The CDR3 region has the DNA TGTGCCAGCAGCCCCGGGGGGCATACGCAGTATTTT. Its translation: CASSPGGHTQYF.

Details on this clonotype: A far larger clone lies a single base away; this is likely a read error. The genes are TRBV5-4 and TRBJ1-4, with D unresolved. Germline V gene sequence: CDR1 SGHNT, CDR2 YYREEE (reference sequence). The CDR3 contains 16 residues. Trimming cost V 1 base and J 2 bases, with 12 bases left between them. This CDR3 reads CASSLTRGTTNEKLFF. CDR3 coding DNA: TGTGCCAGCAGCTTGACCCGGGGAACGACTAATGAAAAACTGTTTTTT.

This clonotype showed up just a few times. V usage is TRBV5-4 and J usage is TRBJ1-3, with unresolved D. CDR3 length: 17 residues. The V and J ends lost 1 base and 3 bases respectively, with 17 bases between them. Germline V gene sequence: CDR1 SGHNT, CDR2 YYREEE (reference sequence). CDR3 bases: TGTGCCAGCAGCTTGCCGCCGGGAGAGAGATTTGGAAACACCATATATTTT. This codes for CASSLPPGERFGNTIYF.

This clonotype was counted a few times. The V gene is TRBV19, the J gene TRBJ1-1; TRBD1 is a possible D gene (5 bases). V was clipped by 5 bases and J by 7 bases, with 5 bases between them. Germline loops: CDR1 LNHDA, CDR2 SQIVND (reference sequence). This CDR3 has 10 residues. The CDR3 loop is CASSQGEAFF. The CDR3 bases are TGTGCCAGTAGTCAGGGTGAAGCTTTCTTT.

This clonotype is categorized as medium-sized. For the CDR3, the DNA is TGTGCCAGTAGTATTGGCGGGGATTCGTACGAGCAGTACTTC. This encodes CASSIGGDSYEQYF. The genes are TRBV19 and TRBJ2-7, with D tentatively TRBD2 (6 bases). Germline V gene lookup returns CDR1 LNHDA and CDR2 SQIVND (reference sequence). Trimming took 3 bases from V and 4 from J, leaving 13 bases between them. The CDR3 is made up of 14 amino acids. Full variable domain (missing parts from reference TRBV19 and TRBJ2-7): DGGITQSPKYLFRKEGQNVTLSCEQNLNHDAMYWYRQDPGQGLRLIYYSQIVNDFQKGDIAEGYSVSREKKESFPLTVTSAQKNPTAFYLCASSIGGDSYEQYFGPGTRLTVT.

In this sample, this clonotype is medium-sized. V usage is TRBV18 and J usage is TRBJ1-1; the D is unclear. V was cut by 4 bases and J by 6 bases, with 21 bases left in between. Germline V gene sequence: CDR1 KGHSH, CDR2 LQKENI. The CDR3 sequence is 16 residues long. The CDR3 region is CASSLFARVLMSEAFF. The CDR3 DNA is TGTGCCAGCTCACTTTTCGCGAGGGTATTGATGTCTGAAGCTTTCTTT.

About this clonotype: A much bigger clone sits one base away, suggesting this may be a read error. The gene calls are TRBV27 and TRBJ1-6; 8 nucleotides align to TRBD1. V dropped 5 bases and J dropped 10; count of bases not matched to a gene: 10. The CDR3 has 15 residues. From germline, CDR1 is MNHEY and CDR2 SMNVEV (reference sequence). CDR3 bases: TGTGCCAGCAGTGCCCCGACAGGGGTGGCATCACCCCTCCACTTT. Translated: CASSAPTGVASPLHF.

This clonotype was picked up a small number of times. The chain uses TRBV30 and TRBJ2-1; possibly TRBD2 for D (6 bases). CDR3 size: 15 residues. The germline CDR1 and CDR2 sequences are GTSNPN and SVGIG (reference sequence). V was trimmed by 3 bases and J by 3 bases, leaving 15 bases between them. The CDR3 DNA sequence: TGTGCCTGGAGGTCCCGGGACTCCATCTACAATGAGCAGTTCTTC. The encoded protein is CAWRSRDSIYNEQFF.

In this sample, this clonotype turned up a few times. This chain links TRBV13 with TRBJ2-7; 8 nucleotides agree with TRBD1. V was clipped by 5 bases and J by 4 bases; unmatched bases: 7. CDR1 and CDR2 from the germline V gene are PRHDT and FYEKMQ (reference sequence). This CDR3 comprises 14 residues. Here the CDR3 DNA reads TGTGCCAGCAGCGGCGGACAGGGAGGTTACGAGCAGTACTTC. Amino acid sequence: CASSGGQGGYEQYF.

This clonotype came up a few times. The chain combines TRBV10-3 with TRBJ1-2; D is unclear. Germline V lookup: CDR1 ENHRY, CDR2 SYGVKD. V gave up 3 bases and J gave up 0 bases, with 8 bases separating them. CDR3 length equals 14 residues. The CDR3 spells CAISEGRANYGYTF. CDR3 in DNA: TGTGCCATCAGTGAAGGGCGAGCTAACTATGGCTACACCTTC.

By sample fraction, this clonotype is medium-sized. The chain uses TRBV6-5 and TRBJ1-4, with D maybe TRBD1 (5 bases). The CDR3 is 15 amino acids. Germline CDR1 reads MNHEY; CDR2 reads SVGAGI. V was pared by 0 bases and J by 7 bases, with 12 bases between. The CDR3 loop is CASSYSRQGTEKLFF. As DNA, the CDR3 is TGTGCCAGCAGTTACTCCCGGCAGGGAACTGAAAAACTGTTTTTT.

This clonotype was seen many times. The chain couples TRBV5-5 to TRBJ2-7; the match to TRBD1 covers 9 bases. Losses at the gene ends were 3 bases for V and 5 bases for J; bases not matched to a gene: 9. Germline assignment: CDR1 SGHKS and CDR2 YYEKEE (reference sequence). The CDR3 sequence is 15 residues long. CDR3 bases: TGTGCCAGCAGCTCGTGGACAGGGGTTAACGACGAGCAGTACTTC. As protein: CASSSWTGVNDEQYF. Looking up the rest from reference TRBV5-5 and TRBJ2-7 gives the full variable domain: DAGVTQSPTHLIKTRGQQVTLRCSPISGHKSVSWYQQVLGQGPQFIFQYYEKEERGRGNFPDRFSARQFPNYSSELNVNALLLGDSALYLCASSSWTGVNDEQYFGPGTRLTVT.

By sample fraction, this clonotype is medium-sized. This sequence joins TRBV27 and TRBJ2-7; 8 positions match TRBD1. CDR3 length equals 15 residues. Germline CDR1 MNHEY, CDR2 SMNVEV (reference sequence). V lost 6 bases to trimming and J lost 2 bases; unmatched junction nucleotides: 9. DNA of the CDR3: TGTGCCAGCAGAATGGCTAGACAGGGGACCTACGAGCAGTACTTC. Protein product: CASRMARQGTYEQYF.

This clonotype appeared a few times. The chain's CDR3 is CASSPGDRVYEQYF. The CDR3 DNA sequence: TGTGCCAGCAGCCCGGGGGACAGGGTGTACGAGCAGTACTTC. The chain employs TRBV5-6 and TRBJ2-7, with 9 bases that match TRBD1. Germline-derived CDR1 and CDR2 are SGHDT and YYEEEE. V lost 4 bases, J lost 4 bases, and 6 bases stayed unmatched. The CDR3 sequence is 14 residues long. Full variable domain (outside the CDR3, taken from reference TRBV5-6 and TRBJ2-7): DAGVTQSPTHLIKTRGQQVTLRCSPKSGHDTVSWYQQALGQGPQFIFQYYEEEERQRGNFPDRFSGHQFPNYSSELNVNALLLGDSALYLCASSPGDRVYEQYFGPGTRLTVT.

This clonotype was counted at least ten times. J is TRBJ2-3 and V is TRBV27; 7 bases fit TRBD2. CDR1 is MNHEY, CDR2 SMNVEV, per germline (reference sequence). The length of the CDR3 is 16 residues. The ends lost 6 bases at V and 2 bases at J; junction bases unmatched: 11. The CDR3, as DNA: TGTGCCAGCAGCCACTCCCGGGGGGACCTCACAGATACGCAGTATTTT. Translated: CASSHSRGDLTDTQYF.